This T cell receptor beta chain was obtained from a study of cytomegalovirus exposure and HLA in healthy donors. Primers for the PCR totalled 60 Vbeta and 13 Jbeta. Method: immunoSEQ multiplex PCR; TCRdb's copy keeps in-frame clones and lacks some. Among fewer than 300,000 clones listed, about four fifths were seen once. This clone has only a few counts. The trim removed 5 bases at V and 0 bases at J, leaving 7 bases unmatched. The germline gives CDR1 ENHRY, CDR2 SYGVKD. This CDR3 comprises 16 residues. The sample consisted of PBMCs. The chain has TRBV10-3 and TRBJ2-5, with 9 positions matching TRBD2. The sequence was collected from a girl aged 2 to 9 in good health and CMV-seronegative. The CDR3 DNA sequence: TGTGCCATCAGTTATTTAGCGGGGGCGAACCAAGAGACCCAGTACTTC. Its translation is CAISYLAGANQETQYF.